The present entry profiles one TCR beta chain with its context. This sample was included in a study of blood T cell repertoires in COVID-19. Enrollees, about 18 to 89 years old, lived in 24 US areas. Clones were read by immunoSEQ multiplex PCR, and TCRdb kept only the in-frame ones, dropping some. The profile shows 400,000 to 500,000 clones, about 88% of them singletons. The V gene lost 2 bases and the J gene lost 0 bases, with 6 bases spanning the gap. Germline CDR1 is KGHDR and CDR2 is SFDVKD. The CDR3 has 15 amino acids. The rearrangement joins TRBV24-1 to TRBJ2-2; no clear D. The sequence derives from a woman between 18 and 29 years old who had been exposed to COVID-19. Sequencing was performed on PBMCs or T cells enriched from blood (not recorded which). CDR3 DNA: TGTGCCACCAGTGATTCCCTAACGAACACCGGGGAGCTGTTTTTT. This codes for CATSDSLTNTGELFF.